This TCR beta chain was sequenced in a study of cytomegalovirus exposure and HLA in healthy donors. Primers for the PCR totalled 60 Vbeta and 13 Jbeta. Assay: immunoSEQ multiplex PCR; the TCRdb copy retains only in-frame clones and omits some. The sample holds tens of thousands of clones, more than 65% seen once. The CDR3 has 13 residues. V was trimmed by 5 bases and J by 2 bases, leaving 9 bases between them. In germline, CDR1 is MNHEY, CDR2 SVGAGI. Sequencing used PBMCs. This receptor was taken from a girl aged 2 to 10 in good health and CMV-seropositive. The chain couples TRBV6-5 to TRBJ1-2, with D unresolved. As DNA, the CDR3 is TGTGCCAGCAGTGCCGGCGGGAACTATGGCTACACCTTC. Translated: CASSAGGNYGYTF.